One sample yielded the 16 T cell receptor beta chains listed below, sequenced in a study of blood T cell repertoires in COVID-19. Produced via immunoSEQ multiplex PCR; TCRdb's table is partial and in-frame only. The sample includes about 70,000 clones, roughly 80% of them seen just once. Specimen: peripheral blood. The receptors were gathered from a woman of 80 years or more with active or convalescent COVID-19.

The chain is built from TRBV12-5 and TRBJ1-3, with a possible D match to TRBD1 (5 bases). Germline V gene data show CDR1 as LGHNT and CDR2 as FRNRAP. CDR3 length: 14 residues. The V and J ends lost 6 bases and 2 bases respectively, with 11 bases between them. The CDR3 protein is CASGPGRAGNTIYF. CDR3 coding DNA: TGTGCTAGTGGACCGGGCAGGGCTGGAAACACCATATATTTT.

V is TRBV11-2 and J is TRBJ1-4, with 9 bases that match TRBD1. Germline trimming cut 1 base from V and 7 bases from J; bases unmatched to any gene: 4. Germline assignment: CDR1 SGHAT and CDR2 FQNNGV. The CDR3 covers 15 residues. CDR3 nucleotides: TGTGCCAGCAGCTTAGGGGACAGGGATCTTGAAAAACTGTTTTTT. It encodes CASSLGDRDLEKLFF.

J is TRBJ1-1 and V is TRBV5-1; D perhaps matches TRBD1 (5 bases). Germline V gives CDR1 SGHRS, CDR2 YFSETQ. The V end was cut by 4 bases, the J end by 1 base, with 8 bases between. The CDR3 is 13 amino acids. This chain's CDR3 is CASSTGPNTEAFF. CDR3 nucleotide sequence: TGCGCCAGCAGCACAGGACCGAACACTGAAGCTTTCTTT. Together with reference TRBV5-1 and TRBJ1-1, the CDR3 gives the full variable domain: KAGVTQTPRYLIKTRGQQVTLSCSPISGHRSVSWYQQTPGQGLQFLFEYFSETQRNKGNFPGRFSGRQFSNSRSEMNVSTLELGDSALYLCASSTGPNTEAFFGQGTRLTVV.

CDR3 sequence (DNA): TGTGCCTGGAGTGTAAGCAGGGGTTATGGCTACACCTTC. Translating gives CAWSVSRGYGYTF. The rearrangement uses TRBV30 and TRBJ1-2, with D tentatively TRBD1 (6 bases). Trimming left V 0 bases short and J 5 bases short, with 10 bases between. The CDR3 has 13 residues. Germline V gene data show CDR1 as GTSNPN and CDR2 as SVGIG (reference sequence).

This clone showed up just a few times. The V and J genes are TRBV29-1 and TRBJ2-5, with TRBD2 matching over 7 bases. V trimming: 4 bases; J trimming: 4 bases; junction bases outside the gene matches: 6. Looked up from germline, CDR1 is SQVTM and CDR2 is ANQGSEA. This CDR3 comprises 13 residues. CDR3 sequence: CSVGLAIRETQYF. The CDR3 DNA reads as TGCAGCGTTGGACTAGCTATTCGAGAGACCCAGTACTTC.

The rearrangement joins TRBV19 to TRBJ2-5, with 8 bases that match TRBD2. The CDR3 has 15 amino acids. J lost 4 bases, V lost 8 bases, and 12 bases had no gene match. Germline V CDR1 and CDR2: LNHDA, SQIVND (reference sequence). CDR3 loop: CASDSGGAKIETQYF. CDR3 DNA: TGTGCCAGTGACTCGGGGGGGGCGAAGATAGAGACCCAGTACTTC.

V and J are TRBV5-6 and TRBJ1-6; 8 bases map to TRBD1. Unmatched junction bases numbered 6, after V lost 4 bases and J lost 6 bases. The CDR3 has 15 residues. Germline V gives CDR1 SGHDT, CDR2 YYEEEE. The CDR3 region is CASSGWTGSNSPLHF. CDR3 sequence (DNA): TGTGCCAGCAGCGGTTGGACAGGGAGTAATTCACCCCTCCACTTT. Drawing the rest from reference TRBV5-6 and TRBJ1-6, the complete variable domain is DAGVTQSPTHLIKTRGQQVTLRCSPKSGHDTVSWYQQALGQGPQFIFQYYEEEERQRGNFPDRFSGHQFPNYSSELNVNALLLGDSALYLCASSGWTGSNSPLHFGNGTRLTVT.

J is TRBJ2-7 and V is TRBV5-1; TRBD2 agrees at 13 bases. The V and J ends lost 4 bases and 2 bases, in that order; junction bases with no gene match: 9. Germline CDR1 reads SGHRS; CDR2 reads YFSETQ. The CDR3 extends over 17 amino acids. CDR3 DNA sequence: TGCGCCAGCAGCCCTGGACTAGCGGGAGTTTTCACCTACGAGCAGTACTTC. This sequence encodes CASSPGLAGVFTYEQYF. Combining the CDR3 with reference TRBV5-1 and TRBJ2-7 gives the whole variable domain KAGVTQTPRYLIKTRGQQVTLSCSPISGHRSVSWYQQTPGQGLQFLFEYFSETQRNKGNFPGRFSGRQFSNSRSEMNVSTLELGDSALYLCASSPGLAGVFTYEQYFGPGTRLTVT.

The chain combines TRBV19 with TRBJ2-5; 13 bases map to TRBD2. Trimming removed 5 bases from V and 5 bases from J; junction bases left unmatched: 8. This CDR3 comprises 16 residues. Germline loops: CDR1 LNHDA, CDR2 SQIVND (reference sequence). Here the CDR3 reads CASSGTSGGALETQYF. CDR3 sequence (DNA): TGTGCCAGTAGTGGTACTAGCGGGGGGGCCTTGGAGACCCAGTACTTC.

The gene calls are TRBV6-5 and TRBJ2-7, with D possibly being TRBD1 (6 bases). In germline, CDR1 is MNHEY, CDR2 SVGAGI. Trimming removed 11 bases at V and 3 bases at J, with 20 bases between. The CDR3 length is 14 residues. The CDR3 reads CAGKGGRGYYEQYF. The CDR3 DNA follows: TGTGCCGGAAAAGGGGGACGAGGGTACTACGAGCAGTACTTC.

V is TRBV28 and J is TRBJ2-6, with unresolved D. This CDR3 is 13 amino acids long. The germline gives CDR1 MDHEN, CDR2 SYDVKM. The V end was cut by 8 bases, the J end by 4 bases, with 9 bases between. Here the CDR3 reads CASSGSGANVLTF. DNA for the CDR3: TGTGCCAGCTCAGGTTCCGGGGCCAACGTCCTGACTTTC.

The CDR3 sequence: CASSYSRTSGLNEQFF. The CDR3 DNA is TGTGCCAGCAGTTACTCGAGGACTAGCGGGCTCAATGAGCAGTTCTTC. This chain connects TRBV6-6 to TRBJ2-1; 11 bases align to TRBD2. The germline V gene encodes CDR1 MNHNY and CDR2 SVGAGI (reference sequence). After removal of 0 bases from V and 6 bases from J, the junction contained 4 bases not matched to a gene. This CDR3 has 16 residues.

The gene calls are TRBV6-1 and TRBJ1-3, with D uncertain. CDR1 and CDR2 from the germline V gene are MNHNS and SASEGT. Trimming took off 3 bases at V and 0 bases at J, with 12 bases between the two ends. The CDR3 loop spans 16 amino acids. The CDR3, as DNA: TGTGCCAGCAGTGACCCTTCAGGTTTCTCTGGAAACACCATATATTTT. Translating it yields CASSDPSGFSGNTIYF.

This CDR3 is CAISDSFVRSYNEQFF. The DNA of the CDR3 is TGTGCCATCAGTGACTCCTTTGTGAGGTCCTACAATGAGCAGTTCTTC. The V call is TRBV10-3, the J call TRBJ2-1; D ambiguous. The CDR3 length is 16 residues. Germline assignment: CDR1 ENHRY and CDR2 SYGVKD. V shed 3 bases and J shed 1 base, with 13 bases lying between them.

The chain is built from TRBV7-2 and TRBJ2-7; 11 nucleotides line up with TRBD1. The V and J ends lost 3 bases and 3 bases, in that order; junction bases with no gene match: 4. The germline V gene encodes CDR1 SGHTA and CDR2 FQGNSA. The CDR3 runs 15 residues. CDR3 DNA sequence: TGTGCCAGCAGCTTCGGGACAGGGGGAAGCTACGAGCAGTACTTC. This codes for CASSFGTGGSYEQYF.

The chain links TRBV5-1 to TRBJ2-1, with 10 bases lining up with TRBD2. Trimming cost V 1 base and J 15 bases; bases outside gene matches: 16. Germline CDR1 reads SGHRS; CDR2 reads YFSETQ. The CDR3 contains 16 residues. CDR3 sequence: CASSLSETGTSAFRFF. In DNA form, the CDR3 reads TGCGCCAGCAGCTTGAGTGAGACCGGGACTAGCGCGTTCAGGTTCTTC.